These T cell receptor beta chains were read from a single sample in a study of cytomegalovirus exposure and HLA in healthy donors. Profiled with immunoSEQ multiplex PCR; TCRdb holds only in-frame clones, not every one. The repertoire holds 99,000 or so clones, with roughly 13% as singletons. The source material was PBMCs. Receptors were obtained from a man aged 40-49 years in good health and CMV-seropositive. The CDR3 runs from the conserved cysteine through the conserved F or W.

TRBJ1-1,TRBV30,CAWSVLRAPGIREAFF
TRBJ2-3,TRBV13,CASSLRGSGRVRTDTQYF
TRBJ2-1,TRBV6-5,CASSLAGVIYNEQFF
TRBJ2-7,TRBV5-4,CASSLGTRKYF
TRBJ2-1,TRBV5-6,CASTHRSFYNEQFF
TRBJ2-5,TRBV19,CASSIGTSGRETQYF
TRBJ2-7,TRBV7-9,CASAAGYEQYF
TRBJ1-2,TRBV5-6,CASSLAPTGGANGYTF
TRBJ2-5,TRBV6-1,CASSETQGPDF
TRBJ2-1,TRBV6-1,CASSETGSSYNEQFF
TRBJ2-7,TRBV30,CAWSVDNGYEQYF
TRBJ2-1,TRBV6-6,CASSGQGNNEQFF
TRBJ2-1,TRBV5-1,CASGGLLGEQFF
TRBJ2-1,TRBV16,CASSQSYSNEQFF
TRBJ2-7,TRBV6-5,CASSYGLAGGIHEQYF
TRBJ2-7,TRBV4-3,CASSQYRETSYEQYF
TRBJ1-5,TRBV30,CAWSVLTDNQPQHF
TRBJ2-2,TRBV5-4,CASSLAPSGLLQNTGELFF
TRBJ1-5,TRBV5-8,CASSYTGAGLDSNQPQHF
TRBJ1-1,TRBV4-3,CASSQDEGVDTEAFF
TRBJ2-7,TRBV11-2,CASSLFQGWEQYF
TRBJ2-7,TRBV4-3,CASSQDGTGNYEQYF
TRBJ2-1,TRBV5-1,CASSLGLAGDLSHEQFF
TRBJ1-2,TRBV11-2,CASTLGQMVGYTF
TRBJ2-1,TRBV19,CASSLLRGARSSYNEQFF
TRBJ2-5,TRBV6-6,CASGREDGETQYF
TRBJ2-1,TRBV2,CASRDASGTSGSKGEQFF
TRBJ2-3,TRBV5-5,CASSLRGSAGGITDTQYF
TRBJ1-2,TRBV9,CASSVGTAVYGYTF
TRBJ2-3,TRBV11-2,CASSLDWDTASTDTQYF
TRBJ2-7,TRBV5-1,CASSLGGTSSLEQYF
TRBJ2-7,TRBV5-6,CASSLKAGVSYEQYF
TRBJ2-2,TRBV5-6,CASSRIPGGPTGELFF
TRBJ1-1,TRBV19,CASSMGREAFF
TRBJ1-3,TRBV6-5,CASQTGGAGGNTIYF
TRBJ1-2,TRBV25-1,CASSETGGAYGYTF
TRBJ2-7,TRBV5-1,CASSTGLTSGEQYF
TRBJ2-4,TRBV6-5,CASSYSVGLAKNIQYF
TRBJ1-1,TRBV5-6,CASSLPGSMNTEAFF
TRBJ2-1,TRBV15,CATSSTAGSYNEQFF
TRBJ1-4,TRBV6-6,CASSYHGRDSEKLFF
TRBJ2-5,TRBV10-3,CAISESPGTGAQETQYF
TRBJ2-7,TRBV7-2,CASSRSSQGYEQYF
TRBJ2-5,TRBV7-3,CASSRDSQETQYF
TRBJ1-4,TRBV5-8,CASSRRQGGEKLFF
TRBJ2-7,TRBV27,CASSLMDSSSYEQYF
TRBJ1-5,TRBV11-2,CASSAQNSNQPQHF
TRBJ2-3,TRBV7-9,CASSVTSGSTDTQYF
TRBJ2-7,TRBV11-2,CASSPGTSTAEQYF
TRBJ1-2,TRBV5-1,CASSPLAGGFEGYTF
TRBJ2-1,TRBV7-6,CASSLERGGYPNEQFF
TRBJ2-6,TRBV28,CASTPGSFSGANVLTF
TRBJ1-1,TRBV25-1,CASSDRQGWYTEAFF
TRBJ2-1,TRBV2,CASMREGLGNEQFF
TRBJ2-3,TRBV5-1,CASSLNLAGDTDTQYF
TRBJ2-2,TRBV19,CASSRDRGPTGELFF
TRBJ2-3,TRBV2,CASSEQGAGDTQYF
TRBJ1-1,TRBV6-5,CASSGGGLNTEAFF